The 32 T cell receptor beta chains in this list originate from one sample, sequenced in a study of shared clonotypes between healthy human individuals. Clones were read by immunoSEQ multiplex PCR, and TCRdb kept only the in-frame ones, dropping some. The profile shows 2,100,000 or so clones, approximately 96% of them singletons. The sample taken for sequencing was naive CD4+ T cells sorted from blood. Subset described: CD45RA+ positively selected. The receptors were gathered from a man younger than 35 in good health.

As for this clone: Additional DNA sequences in this sample encode the identical CDR3. The chain combines TRBV5-1 with TRBJ2-7, with D possibly TRBD1 on 6 matching bases. The germline V gene encodes CDR1 SGHRS and CDR2 YFSETQ. CDR3 length: 12 amino acids. V shed 4 bases and J shed 2 bases, with 7 bases lying between them. CDR3 DNA: TGCGCCAGCAGCAGGGACACCTACGAGCAGTACTTC. Amino acid sequence: CASSRDTYEQYF.

The chain joins TRBV5-4 to TRBJ2-7, with TRBD1 identical over 7 bases. This CDR3 has 15 amino acids. Trimming at V came to 4 bases and at J to 2 bases, leaving 9 bases not matched to a gene. Germline loops: CDR1 SGHNT, CDR2 YYREEE (reference sequence). The CDR3 sequence is CASSPSGTVAYEQYF. For the CDR3, the DNA is TGTGCCAGCAGCCCCTCCGGGACAGTTGCCTACGAGCAGTACTTC.

The V call is TRBV7-2, the J call TRBJ2-7, with D unresolved. This CDR3 region has 15 residues. V lost 5 bases, J lost 2 bases, and 16 bases lay in between. Germline CDR1 SGHTA, CDR2 FQGNSA. For the CDR3, the DNA is TGTGCCAGCAGCCCCCGGAGCATTCTGACCTACGAGCAGTACTTC. This gives the protein CASSPRSILTYEQYF.

The rearrangement links TRBV29-1 to TRBJ2-3; 7 bases are shared with TRBD2. This CDR3 has 13 amino acids. Looked up from germline, CDR1 is SQVTM and CDR2 is ANQGSEA. The junction had 7 bases not matched to a gene; V was cut back by 7 bases and J by 3 bases. The CDR3 reads CSGTRAGTDTQYF. The DNA of the CDR3 is TGCAGCGGAACTAGAGCGGGGACAGATACGCAGTATTTT.

This chain links TRBV10-3 with TRBJ2-2, with D maybe TRBD2 (6 bases). Trimming stripped 2 bases from V and 0 bases from J, with 7 bases between. Germline CDR1 reads ENHRY; CDR2 reads SYGVKD. The CDR3 contains 15 residues. The chain's CDR3 is CAISEGGTNTGELFF. CDR3 sequence (DNA): TGTGCCATCAGTGAGGGGGGGACGAACACCGGGGAGCTGTTTTTT.

The rearrangement uses TRBV19 and TRBJ2-3, with D possibly being TRBD2 (6 bases). This CDR3 is 14 amino acids long. Trimming took off 1 base at V and 5 bases at J, with 10 bases between the two ends. Germline-derived CDR1 and CDR2 are LNHDA and SQIVND (reference sequence). The CDR3 loop is CASSIVRGGDTQYF. The CDR3 nucleotides read TGTGCCAGTAGTATAGTACGGGGAGGAGATACGCAGTATTTT.

The chain links TRBV9 to TRBJ1-4; D ambiguous. This CDR3 region has 11 residues. Trimming stripped 6 bases from V and 11 bases from J, with 11 bases between. Germline loops: CDR1 SGDLS, CDR2 YYNGEE. CDR3: CASNNTWKLFF. The CDR3 nucleotides are TGTGCCAGCAACAACACGTGGAAACTGTTTTTT. Supplemented by reference TRBV9 and TRBJ1-4, the full variable domain reads DSGVTQTPKHLITATGQRVTLRCSPRSGDLSVYWYQQSLDQGLQFLIQYYNGEERAKGNILERFSAQQFPDLHSELNLSSLELGDSALYFCASNNTWKLFFGSGTQLSVL.

This chain joins TRBV27 and TRBJ1-1; maybe TRBD1 (5 bases). The V end was cut by 4 bases, the J end by 5 bases, with 20 bases between. The CDR3 covers 16 residues. Germline lookup yields CDR1 MNHEY and CDR2 SMNVEV (reference sequence). CDR3 in amino acids: CASSYPSSQGRTEAFF. CDR3 bases: TGTGCCAGCAGTTATCCCTCCAGTCAGGGTAGGACTGAAGCTTTCTTT.

The chain is built from TRBV11-2 and TRBJ2-7; tentatively, D is TRBD1 or TRBD2 (5 bases each). Between the trimmed V and J ends, which lost 5 bases and 1 base, there was a span of 15 bases. Germline V CDR1 and CDR2: SGHAT, FQNNGV. CDR3 size: 15 residues. As DNA, the CDR3 is TGTGCCAGCAGCGCCACCGGGGCCGGATCCTACGAGCAGTACTTC. It is translated as CASSATGAGSYEQYF.

V usage is TRBV7-2 and J usage is TRBJ2-7, with D unclear. Trimming removed 1 base from V and 6 bases from J, with 10 bases in between. The CDR3 is made up of 13 amino acids. CDR1 is SGHTA, CDR2 FQGNSA, per germline. In nucleotides, the CDR3 is TGTGCCAGCAGCTTAGAACTAATGGGCGAGCAGTACTTC. This gives the protein CASSLELMGEQYF.

The chain recombines TRBV5-1 with TRBJ2-3; tentative D call: TRBD1 (6 bases). The germline V gene has CDR1 SGHRS and CDR2 YFSETQ. The germline V and J ends were trimmed by 5 bases and 3 bases, with 10 bases remaining between them. The CDR3 has 13 amino acids. The CDR3 loop is CASRRQATDTQYF. CDR3 DNA: TGCGCCAGCAGGAGACAGGCTACAGATACGCAGTATTTT. Using reference TRBV5-1 and TRBJ2-3 for the parts outside the CDR3, the full variable domain is KAGVTQTPRYLIKTRGQQVTLSCSPISGHRSVSWYQQTPGQGLQFLFEYFSETQRNKGNFPGRFSGRQFSNSRSEMNVSTLELGDSALYLCASRRQATDTQYFGPGTRLTVL.

The chain has TRBV30 and TRBJ2-5; 9 bases are shared with TRBD1. Per the germline V gene, CDR1 is GTSNPN and CDR2 is SVGIG (reference sequence). J was trimmed by 2 bases and V by 5 bases; bases with no gene match: 9. CDR3 length equals 15 residues. The CDR3 spells CAWESGQGQQETQYF. The DNA for the CDR3 is TGTGCCTGGGAATCGGGACAGGGTCAGCAAGAGACCCAGTACTTC.

The chain links TRBV7-2 to TRBJ1-5, with a possible D match to TRBD1 (5 bases). This CDR3 has 15 amino acids. Trimming cost V 5 bases and J 6 bases, with 17 bases left between them. Looked up from germline, CDR1 is SGHTA and CDR2 is FQGNSA. In DNA form, the CDR3 reads TGTGCCAGCAGCCCCCGGACCGGGGGGAGTCAGCCCCAGCATTTT. The encoded protein is CASSPRTGGSQPQHF.

This clone was seen just once. The sample carries other DNA sequences with the same CDR3. The chain carries TRBV7-9 and TRBJ1-2, with a weak D call TRBD1 (5 bases). The CDR3 is 13 residues long. CDR1 is SEHNR, CDR2 FQNEAQ, per germline (reference sequence). Trimming stripped 2 bases from V and 1 base from J, with 5 bases between. In nucleotides, the CDR3 is TGTGCCAGCAGCTTACAGGGTAACTATGGCTACACCTTC. Translated, it gives CASSLQGNYGYTF. The whole variable domain, filled in from reference TRBV7-9 and TRBJ1-2, reads DTGVSQNPRHKITKRGQNVTFRCDPISEHNRLYWYRQTLGQGPEFLTYFQNEAQLEKSRLLSDRFSAERPKGSFSTLEIQRTEQGDSAMYLCASSLQGNYGYTFGSGTRLTVV.

Concerning this clone itself: Other DNA variants within this sample encode the same CDR3. The chain uses TRBV11-2 and TRBJ2-7; TRBD2 matches 7 bases. CDR3 length: 14 residues. Germline CDR1 SGHAT, CDR2 FQNNGV. Trimming at V came to 1 base and at J to 1 base, leaving 1 base not matched to a gene. The CDR3 coding sequence is TGTGCCAGCAGCTTAGTGCGGGGGTCCTACGAGCAGTACTTC. This codes for CASSLVRGSYEQYF.

The genes are TRBV10-1 and TRBJ1-5; unclear D gene. Trimming left V 6 bases short and J 2 bases short, with 8 bases between. Germline V lookup: CDR1 WNHNN, CDR2 SYGVQD (reference sequence). The CDR3 extends over 13 amino acids. Here the CDR3 reads CASRVAGNQPQHF. Written as DNA, the CDR3 is TGCGCCAGCAGGGTAGCGGGCAATCAGCCCCAGCATTTT.

The rearrangement joins TRBV19 to TRBJ2-3; a possible D gene is TRBD2 (6 bases). The V end was cut by 5 bases, the J end by 0 bases, with 15 bases between. Per germline, CDR1 LNHDA and CDR2 SQIVND (reference sequence). CDR3 length: 16 residues. The CDR3: CASSFRAGTSTDTQYF. CDR3 in DNA: TGTGCCAGTAGTTTCCGTGCGGGGACTAGCACAGATACGCAGTATTTT. Looking up the rest from reference TRBV19 and TRBJ2-3 gives the full variable domain: DGGITQSPKYLFRKEGQNVTLSCEQNLNHDAMYWYRQDPGQGLRLIYYSQIVNDFQKGDIAEGYSVSREKKESFPLTVTSAQKNPTAFYLCASSFRAGTSTDTQYFGPGTRLTVL.

This chain connects TRBV6-1 to TRBJ2-3; a weak D match, TRBD1 (7 bases). The length of the CDR3 is 17 residues. Trimming took off 4 bases at V and 1 base at J, with 18 bases between the two ends. Germline-derived CDR1 and CDR2 are MNHNS and SASEGT. This CDR3 is CASSGQGGGQGTDTQYF. As DNA, the CDR3 is TGTGCCAGCAGTGGGCAGGGGGGCGGGCAGGGCACAGATACGCAGTATTTT.

V usage is TRBV9 and J usage is TRBJ1-5; TRBD1 is a possible D gene (5 bases). CDR1 is SGDLS, CDR2 YYNGEE, per germline. V gave up 0 bases and J gave up 0 bases, with 34 bases separating them. This CDR3 comprises 24 residues. CDR3: CASSVDPPPRAHNCGGFSNQPQHF. The DNA of the CDR3 is TGTGCCAGCAGCGTAGATCCCCCGCCCCGGGCTCACAACTGCGGGGGGTTTAGCAATCAGCCCCAGCATTTT. The whole variable domain, filled in from reference TRBV9 and TRBJ1-5, reads DSGVTQTPKHLITATGQRVTLRCSPRSGDLSVYWYQQSLDQGLQFLIQYYNGEERAKGNILERFSAQQFPDLHSELNLSSLELGDSALYFCASSVDPPPRAHNCGGFSNQPQHFGDGTRLSIL.

The J gene is TRBJ1-1, the V gene TRBV6-1, with D possibly matching TRBD1 (5 bases). V dropped 4 bases and J dropped 7 bases, with 10 bases sitting between them. The CDR3 extends over 12 amino acids. Looked up from germline, CDR1 is MNHNS and CDR2 is SASEGT. The CDR3: CASSARGGEAFF. CDR3 nucleotides: TGTGCCAGCAGTGCACGGGGCGGTGAAGCTTTCTTT.

The J gene is TRBJ1-3, the V gene TRBV7-6; a weak D match, TRBD1 (5 bases). The germline CDR1 and CDR2 sequences are SGHVS and FNYEAQ. Trimming took off 5 bases at V and 0 bases at J, with 11 bases between the two ends. The CDR3 is made up of 15 amino acids. In DNA form, the CDR3 reads TGTGCCAGCAGCCTTGAGGACACCTCTGGAAACACCATATATTTT. It specifies CASSLEDTSGNTIYF.

A word on this clone: The sample has other DNA sequences that encode this CDR3 too. The gene calls are TRBV6-6 and TRBJ1-1; maybe TRBD1 (5 bases). With 2 bases removed from V and 1 base from J, the gap between germline ends came to 8 bases. From germline, CDR1 is MNHNY and CDR2 SVGAGI (reference sequence). This CDR3 spans 14 amino acids. The CDR3 nucleotides are TGTGCCAGCAGTTACGGGACGGCGAACACTGAAGCTTTCTTT. The encoded protein is CASSYGTANTEAFF.

CDR3 region: CASSLGTGQNTEAFF. The CDR3 nucleotides read TGCGCCAGCAGCTTGGGAACAGGGCAGAACACTGAAGCTTTCTTT. J is TRBJ1-1 and V is TRBV5-1; TRBD1 is a possible D gene (6 bases). Germline V gene data show CDR1 as SGHRS and CDR2 as YFSETQ. V was clipped by 0 bases and J by 1 base, with 10 bases between them. This CDR3 spans 15 amino acids.

The gene calls are TRBV6-1 and TRBJ1-5; D is possibly TRBD1 (5 bases). V was trimmed by 6 bases and J by 4 bases, leaving 16 bases between them. This CDR3 spans 15 amino acids. Per the germline V gene, CDR1 is MNHNS and CDR2 is SASEGT. The CDR3 loop is CASRASGTLNQPQHF. Written as DNA, the CDR3 is TGTGCCAGCAGAGCCTCCGGGACGCTAAATCAGCCCCAGCATTTT.

The chain joins TRBV30 to TRBJ2-7; 7 nucleotides align to TRBD1. The CDR3 totals 12 residues. The V gene's germline CDR1 is GTSNPN and CDR2 SVGIG (reference sequence). V was pared by 5 bases and J by 7 bases, with 8 bases of the junction left unmatched. CDR3 coding DNA: TGTGCCTGGGCCACCACAGGGGTAGAGCAGTACTTC. Residues: CAWATTGVEQYF.

As concerns this clone: The sample has other DNA sequences that encode this CDR3 too. The V gene is TRBV5-1, the J gene TRBJ1-3; 8 positions match TRBD1. Trimming cost V 4 bases and J 4 bases; bases outside gene matches: 7. This CDR3 comprises 15 residues. Germline loops: CDR1 SGHRS, CDR2 YFSETQ. CDR3 in amino acids: CASSLSGTGGNTIYF. CDR3 DNA: TGCGCCAGCAGCCTAAGCGGGACAGGAGGAAACACCATATATTTT.

The chain links TRBV30 to TRBJ2-5; 8 bases line up with TRBD2. Unmatched junction bases numbered 7, after V lost 2 bases and J lost 2 bases. Germline V gives CDR1 GTSNPN, CDR2 SVGIG (reference sequence). The CDR3 runs 15 residues. CDR3 in DNA: TGTGCCTGGAGTCCGGGGGGGCAGGTTCAAGAGACCCAGTACTTC. This gives the protein CAWSPGGQVQETQYF.

The chain links TRBV6-6 to TRBJ1-6; D gene unclear. Trimming removed 6 bases at V and 7 bases at J, with 10 bases between. The CDR3 covers 13 residues. Germline lookup yields CDR1 MNHNY and CDR2 SVGAGI (reference sequence). The CDR3 sequence is CASRGKQNSPLHF. The CDR3 DNA follows: TGTGCCAGCAGGGGGAAACAAAATTCACCCCTCCACTTT.

The V and J genes are TRBV11-2 and TRBJ2-1, with a possible D match to TRBD1 (5 bases). CDR3 length equals 15 residues. The germline V and J ends were trimmed by 5 bases and 2 bases, with 13 bases remaining between them. The germline V gene encodes CDR1 SGHAT and CDR2 FQNNGV. Here the CDR3 reads CASSPQGLAYNEQFF. The DNA for the CDR3 is TGTGCCAGCAGCCCCCAGGGCCTGGCCTACAATGAGCAGTTCTTC.

The chain links TRBV11-3 to TRBJ2-1, with TRBD2 matching 13 bases. V lost 2 bases to trimming and J lost 6 bases; unmatched junction nucleotides: 7. The CDR3 totals 17 residues. Germline lookup yields CDR1 SGHNT and CDR2 YENEEA. The chain's CDR3 is CASSLTSGRALFNEQFF. The CDR3 region has the DNA TGTGCCAGCAGCTTAACTAGCGGGAGGGCCCTCTTCAATGAGCAGTTCTTC.

V gene TRBV4-1 combines with J gene TRBJ2-7; TRBD1 aligns across 7 bases. V dropped 4 bases and J dropped 5; count of bases not matched to a gene: 11. This CDR3 contains 15 residues. The germline V gene encodes CDR1 MGHRA and CDR2 YSYEKL. This CDR3 reads CASSRGIGGENEQYF. Written as DNA, the CDR3 is TGCGCCAGCAGCCGGGGGATAGGGGGCGAAAACGAGCAGTACTTC.

This rearrangement joins TRBV5-1 to TRBJ2-5; D is possibly TRBD2 (6 bases). This CDR3 comprises 15 residues. Trimming left V 0 bases short and J 5 bases short, with 14 bases between. In germline, CDR1 is SGHRS, CDR2 YFSETQ. In nucleotides, the CDR3 is TGCGCCAGCAGCTTGGAAGCTAGCGACGGCGAGACCCAGTACTTC. Amino acids: CASSLEASDGETQYF.